A single TCR beta chain is shown here with its context. The data stem from a study of blood T cell repertoires in COVID-19. This CDR3 has 12 residues. The germline CDR1 and CDR2 sequences are SEHNR and FQNEAQ (reference sequence). Trimming removed 1 base at V and 5 bases at J, with 6 bases between. Enrollees, 18 to 89 years old, lived in fewer than 25 US areas. Methods used by the authors: Amplification with reference gene primers provided the estimates of nucleated cell counts. Generated by immunoSEQ multiplex PCR, the TCRdb table keeps only in-frame clones and is missing some. The V and J calls and the clone size are those of that table, but D and trimming were determined from the DNA. In the table there are about 260,000 clones, more than 80% of which are singletons.

The rearrangement uses TRBV7-9 and TRBJ2-7; unclear D gene. The material sequenced was PBMCs or T cells enriched from blood (not recorded which). The TCR originated in a woman aged 18-29 years who had recovered from COVID-19. The CDR3 DNA reads TGTGCCAGCAGCTTAGGCCAGAACGAGCAGTACTTC. It translates to CASSLGQNEQYF.